Following are 5 T cell receptor beta chains from one sample sequenced in a study of blood T cell repertoires in COVID-19. Libraries were prepared by immunoSEQ multiplex PCR; TCRdb keeps only in-frame clonotypes and omits some of them. The repertoire has around 260,000 clones, 80% to 95% of them found once; the top ten carry about 2.2%. The sample was peripheral blood. The receptor set was obtained from a woman in her 30s with COVID-19, enrolled during active disease.

This clone was recorded once. This chain joins TRBV5-1 and TRBJ2-2; D possibly corresponds to TRBD2 (5 bases). This CDR3 comprises 15 residues. The V gene lost 1 base and the J gene lost 4 bases, with 11 bases spanning the gap. Germline CDR1 is SGHRS and CDR2 is YFSETQ. The CDR3 DNA is TGCGCCAGCAGCTTGAACTCCGCGGGCACCGGGGAGCTGTTTTTT. Its translation is CASSLNSAGTGELFF. Complete variable domain (other parts from reference TRBV5-1 and TRBJ2-2): KAGVTQTPRYLIKTRGQQVTLSCSPISGHRSVSWYQQTPGQGLQFLFEYFSETQRNKGNFPGRFSGRQFSNSRSEMNVSTLELGDSALYLCASSLNSAGTGELFFGEGSRLTVL.

This chain links TRBV14 with TRBJ1-1, with D hard to call. The CDR3 is 13 residues long. V dropped 1 base and J dropped 10 bases, with 13 bases sitting between them. Germline loops: CDR1 SGHDN, CDR2 FVKESK. CDR3 coding DNA: TGTGCCAGCAGCCAAGGATCGCGTACCCCAGCTTTCTTT. This codes for CASSQGSRTPAFF.

V usage is TRBV7-9 and J usage is TRBJ1-2, with D tentatively TRBD1 (5 bases). CDR1 is SEHNR and CDR2 is FQNEAQ in the germline V gene (reference sequence). V was cut by 2 bases and J by 4 bases, with 8 bases left in between. CDR3 size: 13 residues. The CDR3 is CASSLSQGYGYTF. As DNA, the CDR3 is TGTGCCAGCAGCTTATCGCAGGGCTATGGCTACACCTTC. Complete variable domain (other parts from reference TRBV7-9 and TRBJ1-2): DTGVSQNPRHKITKRGQNVTFRCDPISEHNRLYWYRQTLGQGPEFLTYFQNEAQLEKSRLLSDRFSAERPKGSFSTLEIQRTEQGDSAMYLCASSLSQGYGYTFGSGTRLTVV.

The chain uses TRBV3-1 (or the pseudogene TRBV3-2) and TRBJ2-3; 8 nucleotides agree with TRBD2. J lost 3 bases, V lost 5 bases, and 7 bases had no gene match. The length of the CDR3 is 15 residues. The germline CDR1 and CDR2 sequences are LGHDT and YNNKEL (reference sequence). CDR3 region: CASSASSSGTDTQYF. In nucleotides, the CDR3 is TGTGCCAGCAGCGCTTCCTCTAGCGGGACAGATACGCAGTATTTT.

The chain uses TRBV11-2 and TRBJ1-3, with D possibly matching TRBD1 (5 bases). Germline CDR1 reads SGHAT; CDR2 reads FQNNGV. This CDR3 region has 15 residues. V was cut by 0 bases and J by 2 bases, with 8 bases left in between. In DNA form, the CDR3 reads TGTGCCAGCAGCTTAGATGGGGCGCCTGGAAACACCATATATTTT. This translates into CASSLDGAPGNTIYF.